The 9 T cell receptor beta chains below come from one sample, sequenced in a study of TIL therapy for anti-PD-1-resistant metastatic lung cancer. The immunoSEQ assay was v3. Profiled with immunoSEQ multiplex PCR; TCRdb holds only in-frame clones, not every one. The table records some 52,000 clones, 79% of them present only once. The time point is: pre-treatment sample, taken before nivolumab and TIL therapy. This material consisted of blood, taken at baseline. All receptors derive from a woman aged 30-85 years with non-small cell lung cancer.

CDR3 nucleotide sequence: TGTGCCAGCAGTTTACCGGACAGGGGGCTTGGAAGGGCGAAGACCCAGTACTTC. Protein sequence: CASSLPDRGLGRAKTQYF. The gene calls are TRBV28 and TRBJ2-5, with TRBD1 identical over 11 bases. Germline V gene lookup returns CDR1 MDHEN and CDR2 SYDVKM. The J segment lost 6 bases and the V segment lost 2 bases, leaving 14 bases of the junction unmatched. This CDR3 has 18 residues.

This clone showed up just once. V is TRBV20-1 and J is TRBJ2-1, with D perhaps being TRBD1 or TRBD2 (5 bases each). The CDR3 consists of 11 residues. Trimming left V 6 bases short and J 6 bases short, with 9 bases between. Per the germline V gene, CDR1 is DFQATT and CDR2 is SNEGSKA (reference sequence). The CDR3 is CSAERGNEQFF. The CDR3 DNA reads TGCAGTGCCGAGAGGGGCAATGAGCAGTTCTTC.

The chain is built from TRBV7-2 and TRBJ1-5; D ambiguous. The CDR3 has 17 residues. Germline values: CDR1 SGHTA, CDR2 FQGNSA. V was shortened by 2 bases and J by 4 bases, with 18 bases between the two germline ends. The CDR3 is CASSLTIGTALNQPQHF. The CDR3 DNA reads TGTGCCAGCAGCTTAACGATCGGAACTGCCCTGAATCAGCCCCAGCATTTT.

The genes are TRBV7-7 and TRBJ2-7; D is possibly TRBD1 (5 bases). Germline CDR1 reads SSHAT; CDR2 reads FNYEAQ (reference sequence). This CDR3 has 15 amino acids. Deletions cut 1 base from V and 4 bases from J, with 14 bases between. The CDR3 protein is CASSLGEGVGYEQYF. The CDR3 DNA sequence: TGTGCCAGCAGCTTAGGGGAAGGGGTTGGGTACGAGCAGTACTTC.

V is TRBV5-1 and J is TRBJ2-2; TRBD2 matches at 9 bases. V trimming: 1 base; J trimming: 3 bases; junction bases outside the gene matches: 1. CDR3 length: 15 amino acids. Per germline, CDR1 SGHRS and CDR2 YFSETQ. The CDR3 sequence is CASSLLAGDTGELFF. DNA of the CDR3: TGCGCCAGCAGCTTGTTAGCGGGAGACACCGGGGAGCTGTTTTTT. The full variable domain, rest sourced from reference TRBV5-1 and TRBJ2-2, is KAGVTQTPRYLIKTRGQQVTLSCSPISGHRSVSWYQQTPGQGLQFLFEYFSETQRNKGNFPGRFSGRQFSNSRSEMNVSTLELGDSALYLCASSLLAGDTGELFFGEGSRLTVL.

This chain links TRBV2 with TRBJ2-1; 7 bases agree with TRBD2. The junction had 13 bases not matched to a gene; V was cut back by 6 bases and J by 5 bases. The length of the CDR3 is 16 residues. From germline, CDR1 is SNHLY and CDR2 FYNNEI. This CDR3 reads CASRALGAGLNNEQFF. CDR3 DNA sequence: TGTGCCAGCAGGGCCTTGGGAGCGGGACTTAACAATGAGCAGTTCTTC.

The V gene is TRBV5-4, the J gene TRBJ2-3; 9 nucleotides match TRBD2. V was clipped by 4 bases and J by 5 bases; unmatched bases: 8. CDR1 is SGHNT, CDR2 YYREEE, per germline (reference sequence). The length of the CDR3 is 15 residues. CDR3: CASSQRGDNGDTQYF. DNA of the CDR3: TGTGCCAGCAGCCAGCGGGGGGATAACGGAGATACGCAGTATTTT.

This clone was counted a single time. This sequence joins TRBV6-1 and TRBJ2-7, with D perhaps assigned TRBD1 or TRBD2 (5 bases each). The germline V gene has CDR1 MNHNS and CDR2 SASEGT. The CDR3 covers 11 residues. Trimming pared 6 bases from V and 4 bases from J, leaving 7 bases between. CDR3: CASREGYEQYF. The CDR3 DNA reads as TGTGCCAGCAGAGAGGGGTACGAGCAGTACTTC.

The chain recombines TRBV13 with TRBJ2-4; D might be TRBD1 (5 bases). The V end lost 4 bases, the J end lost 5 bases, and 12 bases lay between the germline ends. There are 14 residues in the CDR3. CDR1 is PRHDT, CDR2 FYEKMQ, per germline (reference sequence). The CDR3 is CASSSFREQNIQYF. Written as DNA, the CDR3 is TGTGCCAGCAGCTCTTTCAGGGAACAAAACATTCAGTACTTC.